This entry lists 18 T cell receptor beta chains sequenced from one sample in a study of blood T cell repertoires in COVID-19. The protocol was immunoSEQ multiplex PCR, while the TCRdb copy is restricted to in-frame clones and leaves out a portion. The sample consists of 210,000 or so clones, over 70% of them appearing once. The sample taken for sequencing was peripheral blood. Every receptor here comes from a man aged 50 to 59 with active or convalescent COVID-19.

The rearrangement links TRBV5-1 to TRBJ2-3; TRBD1 might be the D (6 bases). CDR1 is SGHRS and CDR2 is YFSETQ in the germline V gene. The length of the CDR3 is 15 residues. The V gene lost 2 bases and the J gene lost 5 bases, with 15 bases spanning the gap. CDR3 loop: CASSLTGTSGDTQYF. The CDR3 bases are TGCGCCAGCAGCTTAACAGGGACCTCCGGAGATACGCAGTATTTT.

V gene TRBV30 combines with J gene TRBJ1-4, with a tentative D call TRBD1 (6 bases). Per germline, CDR1 GTSNPN and CDR2 SVGIG (reference sequence). V was pared by 1 base and J by 1 base, with 10 bases between. The CDR3 covers 15 residues. CDR3 nucleotides: TGTGCCTGGAGTGCCCACAGGGTAACTAATGAAAAACTGTTTTTT. It is translated as CAWSAHRVTNEKLFF.

V usage is TRBV30 and J usage is TRBJ1-5; D might be TRBD1 (6 bases). This CDR3 is 13 amino acids long. V lost 3 bases and J lost 7, with 13 bases in between. From germline, CDR1 is GTSNPN and CDR2 SVGIG (reference sequence). CDR3 nucleotides: TGTGCCTGGAGCGTTGACCAGGGGCAGCCCCAGCATTTT. Protein: CAWSVDQGQPQHF.

A single count supports this clone. The chain couples TRBV18 to TRBJ2-5; 10 bases align to TRBD2. The CDR3 contains 15 residues. The germline gives CDR1 KGHSH, CDR2 LQKENI. J lost 5 bases, V lost 2 bases, and 5 bases had no gene match. In DNA, the CDR3 is TGTGCCAGCTCACCAGCTAGCGGGAGTGGGGAGACCCAGTACTTC. Translation gives CASSPASGSGETQYF.

This sequence joins TRBV13 and TRBJ2-2; TRBD1 matches at 9 bases. V gave up 1 base and J gave up 6 bases; unmatched junction bases: 9. Germline CDR1 and CDR2: PRHDT and FYEKMQ (reference sequence). This CDR3 region has 17 residues. CDR3 loop: CASSLEVTDRGAGELFF. The CDR3 DNA sequence: TGTGCCAGCAGCTTAGAAGTCACGGACAGGGGAGCCGGGGAGCTGTTTTTT. The full variable domain, with the rest looked up from reference TRBV13 and TRBJ2-2, is AAGVIQSPRHLIKEKRETATLKCYPIPRHDTVYWYQQGPGQDPQFLISFYEKMQSDKGSIPDRFSAQQFSDYHSELNMSSLELGDSALYFCASSLEVTDRGAGELFFGEGSRLTVL.

J is TRBJ1-1 and V is TRBV18; perhaps TRBD1 as D (6 bases). The V and J ends lost 3 bases and 1 base respectively, with 6 bases between them. Germline CDR1 is KGHSH and CDR2 is LQKENI. The CDR3 runs to 13 residues. The CDR3 sequence is CASSPTGNTEAFF. CDR3 in DNA: TGTGCCAGCTCACCGACAGGGAACACTGAAGCTTTCTTT.

V gene TRBV6-5 combines with J gene TRBJ1-6; D is possibly TRBD1 (6 bases). CDR1 and CDR2 (germline): MNHEY, SVGAGI. The CDR3 consists of 15 residues. Trimming cost V 2 bases and J 8 bases, with 13 bases left between them. This CDR3 is CASSYATRGYSPLHF. The CDR3 DNA sequence: TGTGCCAGCAGTTACGCGACCAGGGGCTATTCACCCCTCCACTTT.

The rearrangement uses TRBV7-9 and TRBJ1-2, with a weak D call TRBD1 (5 bases). The germline gives CDR1 SEHNR, CDR2 FQNEAQ (reference sequence). V was shortened by 1 base and J by 8 bases, with 17 bases between the two germline ends. CDR3 length: 15 amino acids. The CDR3 loop is CASSLEGRVRGGYTF. The CDR3 DNA is TGTGCCAGCAGCTTAGAGGGCAGGGTGAGAGGAGGCTACACCTTC.

This clone was observed a few times. The gene calls are TRBV7-6 and TRBJ2-1; unclear D gene. With 1 base removed from V and 6 bases from J, the gap between germline ends came to 4 bases. CDR1 SGHVS and CDR2 FNYEAQ come from the germline V gene. The length of the CDR3 is 12 residues. CDR3 DNA sequence: TGTGCCAGCAGCTTAGACACCAATGAGCAGTTCTTC. Protein: CASSLDTNEQFF.

The V and J genes are TRBV7-3 and TRBJ1-5; TRBD1 aligns across 8 bases. The trim removed 5 bases at V and 6 bases at J, leaving 12 bases unmatched. The CDR3 totals 16 residues. Germline values: CDR1 SGHTA, CDR2 FQGTGA. The CDR3 here is CASSPRDRLRGQPQHF. CDR3 coding DNA: TGTGCCAGCAGCCCTCGGGACAGGCTACGGGGTCAGCCCCAGCATTTT.

The chain links TRBV18 to TRBJ1-1, with D tentatively TRBD1 (6 bases). With 4 bases removed from V and 1 base from J, the gap between germline ends came to 13 bases. This CDR3 is built from 15 residues. The germline gives CDR1 KGHSH, CDR2 LQKENI. As DNA, the CDR3 is TGTGCCAGCTCACTTCAACAGGGTGGGAACACTGAAGCTTTCTTT. It specifies CASSLQQGGNTEAFF.

This chain joins TRBV2 and TRBJ1-1; no clear D. The CDR3 loop spans 13 amino acids. The germline CDR1 and CDR2 sequences are SNHLY and FYNNEI. Trimming took off 2 bases at V and 5 bases at J, with 9 bases between the two ends. CDR3 sequence: CASSEQVGTEAFF. The CDR3 DNA reads TGTGCCAGCAGTGAACAGGTTGGTACTGAAGCTTTCTTT.

This clone was counted a single time. This chain joins TRBV19 and TRBJ2-3; D is perhaps TRBD2 (5 bases). The CDR3 has 13 residues. The germline V gene has CDR1 LNHDA and CDR2 SQIVND (reference sequence). V lost 5 bases and J 3 bases, leaving 9 bases between the germline ends. The CDR3 DNA sequence: TGTGCCAGTAGTCCTGGACTGACAGATACGCAGTATTTT. Translating it yields CASSPGLTDTQYF.

V gene TRBV3-1 (or the pseudogene TRBV3-2) combines with J gene TRBJ1-1; D unclear. The CDR3 has 14 residues. Germline assignment: CDR1 LGHDT and CDR2 YNNKEL (reference sequence). Trimming removed 6 bases from V and 4 bases from J, with 15 bases in between. The DNA of the CDR3 is TGTGCCAGCAGGCTGGCGGAAGGAATCACTGAAGCTTTCTTT. Amino acid sequence: CASRLAEGITEAFF.

The chain is built from TRBV2 and TRBJ1-1; D unresolved. The length of the CDR3 is 14 residues. Between the trimmed V and J ends, which lost 4 bases and 1 base, there was a span of 10 bases. Germline V lookup: CDR1 SNHLY, CDR2 FYNNEI. The DNA of the CDR3 is TGTGCCAGCAGTGTTGGTATGAGGAACACTGAAGCTTTCTTT. As protein: CASSVGMRNTEAFF.

CDR3 sequence reads: CASSLDSSGANVLTF. The CDR3 region has the DNA TGTGCCAGCAGCTTGGACAGCTCTGGGGCCAACGTCCTGACTTTC. The V and J genes are TRBV7-3 and TRBJ2-6, with TRBD1 as a possible D gene (6 bases). CDR3 size: 15 residues. From germline, CDR1 is SGHTA and CDR2 FQGTGA. The V end was cut by 3 bases, the J end by 0 bases, with 6 bases between.

This chain links TRBV27 with TRBJ1-2; 8 bases align to TRBD1. The V and J ends lost 3 bases and 7 bases, in that order; junction bases with no gene match: 13. CDR1 and CDR2 (germline): MNHEY, SMNVEV (reference sequence). The CDR3 is 16 amino acids. The CDR3 reads CASSFVRSGQATGYTF. The CDR3 bases are TGTGCCAGCAGTTTTGTTAGATCGGGACAGGCCACTGGCTACACCTTC.

The CDR3 region has the DNA TGTGCCAGCAGCCCCTCTGATAGCGGGGGAGAGCTAGCGAACACCGGGGAGCTGTTTTTT. Protein sequence: CASSPSDSGGELANTGELFF. The rearrangement joins TRBV3-1 (or the pseudogene TRBV3-2) to TRBJ2-2, with 9 bases that match TRBD2. The CDR3 extends over 20 amino acids. Looked up from germline, CDR1 is LGHDT and CDR2 is YNNKEL (reference sequence). Unmatched junction bases numbered 15, after V lost 4 bases and J lost 0 bases.